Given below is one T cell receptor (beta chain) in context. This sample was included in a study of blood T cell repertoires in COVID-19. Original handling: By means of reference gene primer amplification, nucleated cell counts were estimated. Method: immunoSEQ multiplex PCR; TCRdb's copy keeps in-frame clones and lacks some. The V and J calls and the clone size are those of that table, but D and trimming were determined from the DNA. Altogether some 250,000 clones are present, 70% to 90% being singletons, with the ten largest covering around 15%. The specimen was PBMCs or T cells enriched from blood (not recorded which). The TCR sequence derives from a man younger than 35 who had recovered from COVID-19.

Here the CDR3 reads CASSYRLTNEKLFF. The CDR3 nucleotides are TGTGCCAGTAGCTACCGATTAACTAATGAAAAACTGTTTTTT. This rearrangement joins TRBV19 to TRBJ1-4; D remains unclear. The CDR3 extends over 14 amino acids. The germline CDR1 and CDR2 sequences are LNHDA and SQIVND (reference sequence). Between the trimmed V and J ends, which lost 6 bases and 1 base, there was a span of 9 bases.